Listed here are 18 T cell receptor beta chains from one sample, sequenced in a study of low-dose radiotherapy and immunotherapy resistance in tumors. Time point described: before trial treatment. Priming of first-strand cDNA relied on TRAV- and TRBV-specific primers (covering alpha and beta chains). TCR amplification involved 20 PCR cycles with a constant-region primer and V-primer adapter. MiXCR, applied by TCRdb to the reads, yields one record per CDR3 protein. The sample contains about 64,000 distinct CDR3 sequences, 26% of which appear only once. The input for sequencing was PBMCs, taken before treatment. These receptors came from a male donor with rectosigmoid adenocarcinoma.

This clonotype was detected only a few times. A far larger clone is one base from this, pointing to a likely read error. V is TRBV28 and J is TRBJ2-7; D unresolved. With 5 bases removed from V and 7 bases from J, the gap between germline ends came to 9 bases. The germline gives CDR1 MDHEN, CDR2 SYDVKM. There are 11 residues in the CDR3. The chain's CDR3 is CASSHRDEQYF. The CDR3 region has the DNA TGTGCCAGCAGTCACAGAGATGAGCAGTACTTC. Full variable domain (rest looked up from reference TRBV28 and TRBJ2-7): DVKVTQSSRYLVKRTGEKVFLECVQDMDHENMFWYRQDPGLGLRLIYFSYDVKMKEKGDIPEGYSVSREKKERFSLILESASTNQTSMYLCASSHRDEQYFGPGTRLTVT.

Ten or more counts support this clonotype. One end of the junction does not line up with germline, which may come from a read error. The V and J genes are TRBV5-3 and TRBJ2-3; D may be TRBD2 (5 bases). TRBV5-3 has ORF status, its function being uncertain. The CDR3 has 15 residues. As DNA, the CDR3 is TGTGCCAGCAGCTACCAGGACTTTGCGCGGGATACGCAGTATTTT. Its translation: CASSYQDFARDTQYF.

Concerning this clonotype: A far bigger clonotype differs at one base, so this is likely a read error. V usage is TRBV12-3 or TRBV12-4 and J usage is TRBJ2-7; 9 bases are shared with TRBD2. Germline trimming cut 7 bases from V and 7 bases from J; bases unmatched to any gene: 14. This CDR3 has 15 residues. DNA for the CDR3: TGTGCCAGCACTCCGCCGGGACTAGCAACCAATGAGCAGTACTTC. It codes for CASTPPGLATNEQYF.

A few counts support this clonotype. V gene TRBV20-1 combines with J gene TRBJ1-2, with TRBD1 identical over 8 bases. This CDR3 has 16 amino acids. With 6 bases clipped from V and 2 bases from J, the junction kept 14 bases outside the gene matches. Germline CDR1 DFQATT, CDR2 SNEGSKA (reference sequence). DNA of the CDR3: TGCAGTGCCGCCCCGGACAGGGAGAGGGGAAACTATGGCTACACCTTC. It translates to CSAAPDRERGNYGYTF.

This clonotype was seen repeatedly, ten times or more. V usage is TRBV6-2 or TRBV6-3 and J usage is TRBJ2-1; unclear D gene. V was cut by 2 bases and J by 7 bases, with 9 bases left in between. CDR1 and CDR2 (germline): MNHEY, SVGEGT. This CDR3 spans 13 amino acids. Written as DNA, the CDR3 is TGTGCCAGCAGTTACGCGATCGGAAATGAGCAGTTCTTC. This encodes CASSYAIGNEQFF.

In this sample, this clonotype turned up many times. One junction end does not reproduce the germline sequence, and a read error may be involved. This chain uses TRBV7-7 with TRBJ2-2, with D hard to call. This CDR3 comprises 13 residues. From germline, CDR1 is SSHAT and CDR2 FNYEAQ (reference sequence). The CDR3, as DNA: TGTGCTAGCAGCTTGGACGCTGGCGGGGAGCTGTTTTTT. This encodes CASSLDAGGELFF.

This clonotype was seen repeatedly, ten times or more. The chain recombines TRBV5-4 with TRBJ2-5, with a weak D call TRBD2 (6 bases). Trimming took 0 bases from V and 5 from J, leaving 11 bases between them. Per germline, CDR1 SGHNT and CDR2 YYREEE (reference sequence). CDR3 length equals 14 residues. CDR3 amino acids: CASSLVEGTETQYF. DNA of the CDR3: TGTGCCAGCAGCTTGGTGGAGGGAACGGAGACCCAGTACTTC.

The sample holds many counts of this clonotype. The chain has TRBV15 and TRBJ2-1; 8 nucleotides match TRBD2. Germline CDR1 reads LNHNV; CDR2 reads YYDKDF (reference sequence). The CDR3 runs 20 residues. Unmatched junction bases numbered 16, after V lost 2 bases and J lost 1 base. The CDR3 nucleotides read TGTGCCACCAGCAGACCGACGGGACTAGTGACTCTTTATTCCTACAATGAGCAGTTCTTC. Its protein product is CATSRPTGLVTLYSYNEQFF.

The rearrangement uses TRBV12-3 or TRBV12-4 and TRBJ1-1, with 12 bases lining up with TRBD1. The CDR3 covers 16 residues. J lost 4 bases, V lost 6 bases, and 9 bases had no gene match. The CDR3 here is CASRQGTGGRGTEAFF. As DNA, the CDR3 is TGTGCCAGCAGGCAAGGGACAGGGGGCAGAGGCACTGAAGCTTTCTTT.

This clonotype was seen a handful of times. This sequence joins TRBV6-1 and TRBJ2-7; 7 positions agree with TRBD1. Per germline, CDR1 MNHNS and CDR2 SASEGT. The trim removed 6 bases at V and 7 bases at J, leaving 6 bases unmatched. This CDR3 is 12 amino acids long. The CDR3 coding sequence is TGTGCCAGCAGCCGACAGGGCTCGGAGCAGTACTTC. Residues: CASSRQGSEQYF.

This clonotype was seen ten or more times. This chain uses TRBV5-1 with TRBJ2-1; D is ambiguous. The V and J ends lost 0 bases and 6 bases respectively, with 7 bases between them. Germline V gives CDR1 SGHRS, CDR2 YFSETQ. This CDR3 has 13 residues. CDR3 region: CASSLAMINEQFF. The CDR3 nucleotides are TGCGCCAGCAGCTTGGCTATGATCAATGAGCAGTTCTTC.

Judged by abundance, this clonotype is medium-sized. The chain carries TRBV7-2 and TRBJ1-6; 8 bases agree with TRBD1. This CDR3 comprises 15 residues. Germline CDR1 SGHTA, CDR2 FQGNSA. Trimming at V came to 3 bases and at J to 10 bases, leaving 8 bases not matched to a gene. This CDR3 reads CASSLLDRVGSPLHF. DNA of the CDR3: TGTGCCAGCAGCTTGTTGGACAGGGTTGGCTCACCCCTCCACTTT.

In this sample, this clonotype turned up many times. V and J are TRBV20-1 and TRBJ2-3, with D tentatively TRBD1 or TRBD2 (6 bases each). The CDR3 loop spans 17 amino acids. Germline V gene data show CDR1 as DFQATT and CDR2 as SNEGSKA (reference sequence). V was clipped by 5 bases and J by 0 bases, with 21 bases between them. The CDR3 DNA is TGCAGTGCTGGAACAGGGTGGTTAGCGGCTAGCACAGATACGCAGTATTTT. It yields the protein CSAGTGWLAASTDTQYF.

The rearrangement joins TRBV5-5 to TRBJ1-5; possibly TRBD1 for D (5 bases). The CDR3 is made up of 14 amino acids. Trimming took off 4 bases at V and 4 bases at J, with 12 bases between the two ends. The V gene's germline CDR1 is SGHKS and CDR2 YYEKEE (reference sequence). CDR3 amino acids: CASSLGTENQPQHF. For the CDR3, the DNA is TGTGCCAGCAGCCTCGGGACGGAGAATCAGCCCCAGCATTTT.

Details on this clonotype: This likely traces to a read error, being one base from a far larger clone. The chain joins TRBV7-6 to TRBJ2-6; possible D gene TRBD1, 6 bases. CDR3 length: 16 residues. Germline V CDR1 and CDR2: SGHVS, FNYEAQ. CDR3: CASSLGTATGAYVLTF. The CDR3 bases are TGTGCCAGCAGCTTAGGGACAGCAACTGGGGCCTACGTCCTGACTTTC.

Remarks on this clonotype: Only one base separates this from a far larger clonotype, so it likely reflects a read error. This chain connects TRBV27 to TRBJ2-7; TRBD2 is a possible D gene (6 bases). CDR3 length equals 11 residues. Germline V gives CDR1 MNHEY, CDR2 SMNVEV (reference sequence). Between the trimmed V and J ends, which lost 3 bases and 9 bases, there was a span of 9 bases. CDR3 in DNA: TGTGCCAGCAGTTTTGAGCGGGCGCAGTACTTC. This sequence encodes CASSFERAQYF.

This clonotype was observed many times. The V gene is TRBV28, the J gene TRBJ1-1; 7 nucleotides match TRBD1. This CDR3 has 14 residues. CDR1 is MDHEN, CDR2 SYDVKM, per germline. Trimming removed 6 bases from V and 5 bases from J; junction bases left unmatched: 9. As DNA, the CDR3 is TGTGCCAGCAGCCCGGGACAGAGAAGGACTGAAGCTTTCTTT. Translated: CASSPGQRRTEAFF. Using reference TRBV28 and TRBJ1-1 for the parts outside the CDR3, the full variable domain is DVKVTQSSRYLVKRTGEKVFLECVQDMDHENMFWYRQDPGLGLRLIYFSYDVKMKEKGDIPEGYSVSREKKERFSLILESASTNQTSMYLCASSPGQRRTEAFFGQGTRLTVV.

The gene calls are TRBV7-8 and TRBJ1-4, with 8 bases fitting TRBD1. The CDR3 length is 15 residues. The V and J ends lost 1 base and 5 bases, in that order; junction bases with no gene match: 3. The germline V gene encodes CDR1 SGHVS and CDR2 FQNEAQ. In DNA, the CDR3 is TGTGCCAGCAGCTTAGTGACAGGGGTAAATGAAAAACTGTTTTTT. Its translation: CASSLVTGVNEKLFF.